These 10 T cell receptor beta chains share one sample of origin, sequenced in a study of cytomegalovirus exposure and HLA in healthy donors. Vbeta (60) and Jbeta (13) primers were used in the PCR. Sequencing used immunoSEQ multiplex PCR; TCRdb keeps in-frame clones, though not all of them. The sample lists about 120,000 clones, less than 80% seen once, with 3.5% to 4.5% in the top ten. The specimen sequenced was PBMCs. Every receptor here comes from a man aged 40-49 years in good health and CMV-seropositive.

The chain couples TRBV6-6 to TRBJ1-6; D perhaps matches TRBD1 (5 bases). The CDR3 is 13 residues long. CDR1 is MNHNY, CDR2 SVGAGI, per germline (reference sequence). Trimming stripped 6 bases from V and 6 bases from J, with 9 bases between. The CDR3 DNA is TGTGCCAGCAGAATGGACACTAATTCACCCCTCCACTTT. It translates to CASRMDTNSPLHF.

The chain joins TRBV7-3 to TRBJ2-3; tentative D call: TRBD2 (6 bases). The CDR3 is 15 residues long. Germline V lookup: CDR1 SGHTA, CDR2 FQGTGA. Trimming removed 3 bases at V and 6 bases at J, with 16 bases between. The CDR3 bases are TGTGCCAGCAGCTTTTCCAGGTCGGGAGCGGATACGCAGTATTTT. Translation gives CASSFSRSGADTQYF.

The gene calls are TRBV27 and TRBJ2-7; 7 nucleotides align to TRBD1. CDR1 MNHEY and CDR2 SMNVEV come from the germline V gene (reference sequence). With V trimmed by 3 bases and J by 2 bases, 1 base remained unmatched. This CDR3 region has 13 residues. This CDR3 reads CASSFGQAYEQYF. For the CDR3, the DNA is TGTGCCAGCAGTTTCGGACAGGCCTACGAGCAGTACTTC.

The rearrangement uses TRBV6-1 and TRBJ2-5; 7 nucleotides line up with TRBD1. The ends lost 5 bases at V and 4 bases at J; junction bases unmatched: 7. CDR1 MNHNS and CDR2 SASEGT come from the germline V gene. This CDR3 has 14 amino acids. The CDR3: CASSPTGSPETQYF. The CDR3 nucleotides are TGTGCCAGCAGTCCGACAGGGTCACCAGAGACCCAGTACTTC.

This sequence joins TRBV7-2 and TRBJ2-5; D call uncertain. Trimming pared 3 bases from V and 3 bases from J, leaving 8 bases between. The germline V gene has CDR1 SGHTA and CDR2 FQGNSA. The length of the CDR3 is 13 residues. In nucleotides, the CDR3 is TGTGCCAGCAGCTTCTGGCCAAAAGAGACCCAGTACTTC. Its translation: CASSFWPKETQYF.

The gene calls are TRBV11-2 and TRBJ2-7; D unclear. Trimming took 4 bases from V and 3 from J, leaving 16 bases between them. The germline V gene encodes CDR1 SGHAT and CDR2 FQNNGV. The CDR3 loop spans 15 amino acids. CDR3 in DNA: TGTGCCAGCAGCTCAATACAGCTACGTAACTACGAGCAGTACTTC. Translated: CASSSIQLRNYEQYF.

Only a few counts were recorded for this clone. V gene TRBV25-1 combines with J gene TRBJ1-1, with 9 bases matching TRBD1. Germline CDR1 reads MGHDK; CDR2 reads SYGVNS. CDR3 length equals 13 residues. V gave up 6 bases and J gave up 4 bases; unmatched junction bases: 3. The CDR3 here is CASSDRGFTEAFF. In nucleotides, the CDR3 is TGTGCCAGCAGCGACAGGGGGTTCACTGAAGCTTTCTTT. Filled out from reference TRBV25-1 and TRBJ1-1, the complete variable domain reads EADIYQTPRYLVIGTGKKITLECSQTMGHDKMYWYQQDPGMELHLIHYSYGVNSTEKGDLSSESTVSRIRTEHFPLTLESARPSHTSQYLCASSDRGFTEAFFGQGTRLTVV.

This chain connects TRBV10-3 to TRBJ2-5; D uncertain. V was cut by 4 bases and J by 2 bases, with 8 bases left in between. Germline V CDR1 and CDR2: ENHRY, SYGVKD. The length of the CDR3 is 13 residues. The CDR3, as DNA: TGTGCCATCAGTGGTAAATTTCAAGAGACCCAGTACTTC. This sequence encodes CAISGKFQETQYF.

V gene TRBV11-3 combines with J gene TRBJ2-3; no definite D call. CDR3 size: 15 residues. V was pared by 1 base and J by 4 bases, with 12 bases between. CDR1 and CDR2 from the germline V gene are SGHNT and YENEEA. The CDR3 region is CASSLGFVGADTQYF. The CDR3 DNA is TGTGCCAGCAGCTTAGGCTTCGTGGGCGCAGATACGCAGTATTTT.

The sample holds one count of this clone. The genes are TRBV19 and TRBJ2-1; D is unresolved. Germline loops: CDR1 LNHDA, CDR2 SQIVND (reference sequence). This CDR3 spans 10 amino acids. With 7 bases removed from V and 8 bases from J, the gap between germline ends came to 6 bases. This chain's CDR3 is CASKSHEQFF. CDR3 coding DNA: TGTGCCAGTAAGAGTCATGAGCAGTTCTTC.